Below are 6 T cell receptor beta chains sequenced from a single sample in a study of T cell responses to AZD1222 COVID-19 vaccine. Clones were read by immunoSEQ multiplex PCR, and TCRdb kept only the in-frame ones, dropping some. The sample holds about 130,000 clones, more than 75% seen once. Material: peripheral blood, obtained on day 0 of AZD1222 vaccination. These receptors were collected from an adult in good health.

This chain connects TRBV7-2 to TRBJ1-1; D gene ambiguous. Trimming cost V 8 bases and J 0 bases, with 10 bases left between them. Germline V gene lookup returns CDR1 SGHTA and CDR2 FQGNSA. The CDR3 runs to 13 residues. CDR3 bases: TGTGCCAGCGGGAGACGGATGAACACTGAAGCTTTCTTT. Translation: CASGRRMNTEAFF.

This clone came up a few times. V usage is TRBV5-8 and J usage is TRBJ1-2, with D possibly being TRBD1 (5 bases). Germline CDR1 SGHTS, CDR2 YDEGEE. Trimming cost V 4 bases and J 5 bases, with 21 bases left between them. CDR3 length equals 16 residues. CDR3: CASSPPVGGYSYGYTF. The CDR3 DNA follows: TGTGCCAGCAGCCCGCCGGTCGGGGGGTACTCTTATGGCTACACCTTC.

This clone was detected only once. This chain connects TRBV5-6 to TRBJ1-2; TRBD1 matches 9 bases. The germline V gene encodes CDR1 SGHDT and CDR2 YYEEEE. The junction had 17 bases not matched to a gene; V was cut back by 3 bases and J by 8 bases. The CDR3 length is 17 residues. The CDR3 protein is CASSSLRTGASAGGYTF. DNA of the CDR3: TGTGCCAGCAGCTCACTCAGGACAGGGGCTTCCGCCGGAGGCTACACCTTC.

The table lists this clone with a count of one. CDR3 residues: CASSQGAVSGRGFRELFF. CDR3 sequence (DNA): TGCGCCAGCAGCCAAGGGGCCGTGAGCGGGAGGGGTTTCCGGGAGCTGTTTTTT. V and J are TRBV4-3 and TRBJ2-2; 10 bases line up with TRBD2. Germline-derived CDR1 and CDR2 are LGHNA and YSLEER. Trimming at V came to 1 base and at J to 9 bases, leaving 14 bases not matched to a gene. The CDR3 spans 18 residues.

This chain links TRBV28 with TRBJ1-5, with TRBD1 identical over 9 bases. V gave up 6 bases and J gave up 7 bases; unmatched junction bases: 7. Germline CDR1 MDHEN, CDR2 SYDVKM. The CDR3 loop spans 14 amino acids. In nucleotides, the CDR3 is TGTGCCAGCAGGAGAACAGGGGGCGCCCAGCCCCAGCATTTT. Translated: CASRRTGGAQPQHF. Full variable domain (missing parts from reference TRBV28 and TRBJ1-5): DVKVTQSSRYLVKRTGEKVFLECVQDMDHENMFWYRQDPGLGLRLIYFSYDVKMKEKGDIPEGYSVSREKKERFSLILESASTNQTSMYLCASRRTGGAQPQHFGDGTRLSIL.

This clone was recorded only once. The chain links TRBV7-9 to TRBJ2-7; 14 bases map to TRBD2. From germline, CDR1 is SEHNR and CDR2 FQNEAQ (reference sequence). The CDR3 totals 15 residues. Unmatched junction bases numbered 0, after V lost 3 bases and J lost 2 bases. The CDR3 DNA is TGTGCCAGCAGCTTGACTAGCGGGGGGGCCTACGAGCAGTACTTC. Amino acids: CASSLTSGGAYEQYF.